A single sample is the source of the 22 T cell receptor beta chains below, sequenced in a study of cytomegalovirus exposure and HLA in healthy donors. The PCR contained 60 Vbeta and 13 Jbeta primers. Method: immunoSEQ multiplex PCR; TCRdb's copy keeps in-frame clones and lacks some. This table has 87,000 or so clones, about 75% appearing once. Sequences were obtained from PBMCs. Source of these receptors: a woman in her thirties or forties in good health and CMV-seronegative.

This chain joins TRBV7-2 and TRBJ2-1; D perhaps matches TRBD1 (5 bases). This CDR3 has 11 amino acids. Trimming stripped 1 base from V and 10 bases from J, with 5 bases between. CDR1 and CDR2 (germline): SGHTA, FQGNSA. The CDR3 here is CASSLGTEQFF. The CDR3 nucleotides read TGTGCCAGCAGCTTAGGGACAGAGCAGTTCTTC.

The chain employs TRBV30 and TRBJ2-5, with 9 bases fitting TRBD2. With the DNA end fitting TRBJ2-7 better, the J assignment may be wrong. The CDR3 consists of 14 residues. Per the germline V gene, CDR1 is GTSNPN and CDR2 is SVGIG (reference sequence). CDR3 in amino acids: CAWSVLSGGNEQYF. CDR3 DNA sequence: TGTGCCTGGAGTGTGCTTAGCGGGGGAAACGAGCAGTACTTC.

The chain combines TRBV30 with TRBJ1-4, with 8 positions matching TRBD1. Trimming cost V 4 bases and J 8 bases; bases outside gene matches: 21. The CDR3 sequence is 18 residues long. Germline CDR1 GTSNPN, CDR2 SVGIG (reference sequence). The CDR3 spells CAWNRGMAGGTSREKLFF. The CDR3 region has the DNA TGTGCCTGGAACCGTGGTATGGCAGGGGGCACTTCGCGAGAAAAACTGTTTTTT.

Here the CDR3 DNA reads TGTGCCAGCAGCCAAGAACCCGACAGTCCTGGGGGCTACACCTTC. It yields the protein CASSQEPDSPGGYTF. The chain links TRBV4-2 to TRBJ1-2; D might be TRBD1 (5 bases). The CDR3 has 15 residues. Looked up from germline, CDR1 is LGHNA and CDR2 is YNFKEQ. V dropped 0 bases and J dropped 8 bases, with 16 bases sitting between them.

CDR3 in DNA: TGCGCCAGCAGCTTGTTAGCCATATTGGATGAGCAGTTCTTC. Its protein product is CASSLLAILDEQFF. J is TRBJ2-1 and V is TRBV5-1, with D hard to call. Per the germline V gene, CDR1 is SGHRS and CDR2 is YFSETQ. Trimming shortened V by 1 base and J by 8 bases, and 13 bases separated the two germline ends. The CDR3 has 14 residues.

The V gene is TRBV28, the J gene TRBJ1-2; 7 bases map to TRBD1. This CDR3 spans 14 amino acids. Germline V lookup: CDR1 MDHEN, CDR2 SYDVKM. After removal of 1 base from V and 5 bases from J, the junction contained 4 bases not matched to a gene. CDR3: CASSLFGTAYGYTF. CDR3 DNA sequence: TGTGCCAGCAGTTTATTTGGGACAGCATATGGCTACACCTTC.

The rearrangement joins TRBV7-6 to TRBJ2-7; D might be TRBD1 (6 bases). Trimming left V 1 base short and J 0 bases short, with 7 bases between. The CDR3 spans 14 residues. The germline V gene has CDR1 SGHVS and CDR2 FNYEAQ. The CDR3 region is CASSLGDNSYEQYF. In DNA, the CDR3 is TGTGCCAGCAGCTTAGGGGACAACTCCTACGAGCAGTACTTC.

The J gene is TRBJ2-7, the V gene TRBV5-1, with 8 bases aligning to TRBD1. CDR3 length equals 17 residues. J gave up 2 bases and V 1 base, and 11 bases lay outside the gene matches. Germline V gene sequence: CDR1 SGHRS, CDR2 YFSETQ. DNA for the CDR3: TGCGCCAGCAGCTTGTTGACAGGGGTGAATGCCCCCTACGAGCAGTACTTC. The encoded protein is CASSLLTGVNAPYEQYF.

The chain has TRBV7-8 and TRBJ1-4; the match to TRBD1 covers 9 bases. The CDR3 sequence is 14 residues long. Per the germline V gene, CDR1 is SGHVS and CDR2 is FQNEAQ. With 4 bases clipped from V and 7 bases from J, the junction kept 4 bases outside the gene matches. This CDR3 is CASSSDRGGEKLFF. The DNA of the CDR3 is TGTGCCAGCAGCTCGGACAGGGGAGGTGAAAAACTGTTTTTT.

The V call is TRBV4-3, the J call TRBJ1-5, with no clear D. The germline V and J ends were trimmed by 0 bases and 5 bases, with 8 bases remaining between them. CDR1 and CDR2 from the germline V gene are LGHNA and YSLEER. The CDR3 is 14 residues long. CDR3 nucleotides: TGCGCCAGCAGCCAAGACAGGTCTTATCAGCCCCAGCATTTT. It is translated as CASSQDRSYQPQHF.

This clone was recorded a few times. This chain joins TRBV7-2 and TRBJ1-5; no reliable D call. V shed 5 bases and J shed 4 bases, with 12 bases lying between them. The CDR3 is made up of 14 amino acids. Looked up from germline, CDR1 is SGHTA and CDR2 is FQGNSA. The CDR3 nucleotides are TGTGCCAGCAGCGCCCGACATCAAAATCAGCCCCAGCATTTT. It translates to CASSARHQNQPQHF.

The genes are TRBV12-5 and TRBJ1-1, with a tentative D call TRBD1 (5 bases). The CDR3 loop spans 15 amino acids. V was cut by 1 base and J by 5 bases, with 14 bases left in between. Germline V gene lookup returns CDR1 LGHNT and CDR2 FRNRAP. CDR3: CASGLDGGMGTEAFF. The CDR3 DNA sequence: TGTGCTAGTGGTTTGGACGGGGGGATGGGAACTGAAGCTTTCTTT.

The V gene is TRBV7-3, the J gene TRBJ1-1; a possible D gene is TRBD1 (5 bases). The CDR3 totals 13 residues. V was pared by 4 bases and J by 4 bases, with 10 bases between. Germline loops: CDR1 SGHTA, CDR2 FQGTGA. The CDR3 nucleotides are TGTGCCAGCAGCTACAGGCGGGGCACTGAAGCTTTCTTT. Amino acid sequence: CASSYRRGTEAFF.

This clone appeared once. This CDR3 reads CASSYGTGLGYTF. DNA for the CDR3: TGTGCCAGCAGCTACGGGACAGGGCTTGGCTACACCTTC. The chain carries TRBV7-2 and TRBJ1-2, with TRBD1 matching over 9 bases. CDR1 is SGHTA and CDR2 is FQGNSA in the germline V gene. V lost 4 bases, J lost 7 bases, and 4 bases stayed unmatched. The CDR3 totals 13 residues. The full variable domain, completed using reference TRBV7-2 and TRBJ1-2, is GAGVSQSPSNKVTEKGKDVELRCDPISGHTALYWYRQSLGQGLEFLIYFQGNSAPDKSGLPSDRFSAERTGGSVSTLTIQRTQQEDSAVYLCASSYGTGLGYTFGSGTRLTVV.

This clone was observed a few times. CDR3 nucleotides: TGCAGCGTTTCTACAGGGCACTATGGCTACACCTTC. Translating it yields CSVSTGHYGYTF. The J gene is TRBJ1-2, the V gene TRBV29-1; tentative D call: TRBD1 (6 bases). The CDR3 runs to 12 residues. Germline values: CDR1 SQVTM, CDR2 ANQGSEA. The ends were cut back, 5 bases at V and 3 bases at J, with 10 bases in the middle.

Here the CDR3 reads CASSYEAGNSPLHF. In nucleotides, the CDR3 is TGTGCCAGCTCCTACGAGGCTGGGAATTCACCCCTCCACTTT. The genes are TRBV9 and TRBJ1-6, with D unresolved. Trimming removed 7 bases from V and 7 bases from J, with 15 bases in between. CDR1 is SGDLS and CDR2 is YYNGEE in the germline V gene. The CDR3 has 14 residues.

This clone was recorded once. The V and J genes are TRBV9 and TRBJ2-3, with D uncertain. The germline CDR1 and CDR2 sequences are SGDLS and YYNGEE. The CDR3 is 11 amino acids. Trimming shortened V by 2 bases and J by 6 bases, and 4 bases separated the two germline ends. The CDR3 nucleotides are TGTGCCAGCAGCGTGAGGGATACGCAGTATTTT. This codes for CASSVRDTQYF. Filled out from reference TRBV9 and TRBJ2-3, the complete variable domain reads DSGVTQTPKHLITATGQRVTLRCSPRSGDLSVYWYQQSLDQGLQFLIQYYNGEERAKGNILERFSAQQFPDLHSELNLSSLELGDSALYFCASSVRDTQYFGPGTRLTVL.

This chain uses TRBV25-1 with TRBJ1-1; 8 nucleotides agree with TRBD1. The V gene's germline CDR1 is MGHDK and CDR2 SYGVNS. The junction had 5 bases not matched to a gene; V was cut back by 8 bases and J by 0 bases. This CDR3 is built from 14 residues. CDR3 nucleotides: TGTGCCAGCCAATGGACAGGGATGAACACTGAAGCTTTCTTT. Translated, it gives CASQWTGMNTEAFF.

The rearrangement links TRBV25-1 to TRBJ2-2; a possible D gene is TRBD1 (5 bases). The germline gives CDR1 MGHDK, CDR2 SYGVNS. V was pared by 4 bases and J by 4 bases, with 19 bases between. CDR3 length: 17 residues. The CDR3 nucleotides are TGTGCCAGCAGTGCTCCGTGGGGCCCCCTCGGCACCGGGGAGCTGTTTTTT. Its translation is CASSAPWGPLGTGELFF.

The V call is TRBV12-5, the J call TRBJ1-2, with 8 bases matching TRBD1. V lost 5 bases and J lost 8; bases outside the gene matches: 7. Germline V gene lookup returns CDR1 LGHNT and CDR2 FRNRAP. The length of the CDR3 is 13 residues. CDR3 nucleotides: TGTGCTAGTGGTACCACGACAGGGGTCGGCTACACCTTC. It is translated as CASGTTTGVGYTF.

In DNA, the CDR3 is TGTGCCAGCAGTGGATACAGGGTGGACCTGACTTTC. This gives the protein CASSGYRVDLTF. The chain employs TRBV6-1 and TRBJ2-6, with D maybe TRBD1 (6 bases). The V gene's germline CDR1 is MNHNS and CDR2 SASEGT. The ends were cut back, 4 bases at V and 15 bases at J, with 13 bases in the middle. CDR3 length equals 12 residues.

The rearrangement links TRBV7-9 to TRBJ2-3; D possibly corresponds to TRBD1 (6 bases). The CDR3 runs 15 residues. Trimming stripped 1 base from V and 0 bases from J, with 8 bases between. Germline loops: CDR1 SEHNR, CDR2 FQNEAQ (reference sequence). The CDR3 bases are TGTGCCAGCAGCTTAGGGGGGCAGAGCACAGATACGCAGTATTTT. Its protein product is CASSLGGQSTDTQYF.